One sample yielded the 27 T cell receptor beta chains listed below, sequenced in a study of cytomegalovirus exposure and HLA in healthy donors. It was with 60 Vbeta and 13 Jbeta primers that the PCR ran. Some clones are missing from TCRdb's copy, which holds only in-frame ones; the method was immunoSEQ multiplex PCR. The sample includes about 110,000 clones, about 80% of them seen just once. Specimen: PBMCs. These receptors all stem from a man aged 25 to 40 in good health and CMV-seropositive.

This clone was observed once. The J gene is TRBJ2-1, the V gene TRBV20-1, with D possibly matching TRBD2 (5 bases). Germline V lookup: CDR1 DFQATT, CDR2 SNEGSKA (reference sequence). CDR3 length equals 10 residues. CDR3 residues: CRALGNEQFF. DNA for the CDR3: TGCAGGGCACTAGGAAATGAGCAGTTCTTC.

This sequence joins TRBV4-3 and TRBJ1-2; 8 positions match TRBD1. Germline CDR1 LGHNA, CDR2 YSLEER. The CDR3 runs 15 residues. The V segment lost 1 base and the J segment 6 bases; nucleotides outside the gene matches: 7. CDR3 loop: CASSQAGRGLHGYTF. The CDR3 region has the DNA TGCGCCAGCAGCCAAGCGGGCAGGGGGCTCCATGGCTACACCTTC.

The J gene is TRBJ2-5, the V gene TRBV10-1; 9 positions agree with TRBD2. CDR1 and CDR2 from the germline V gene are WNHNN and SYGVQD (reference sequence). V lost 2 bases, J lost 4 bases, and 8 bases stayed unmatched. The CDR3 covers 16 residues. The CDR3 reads CASSEVASGDRETQYF. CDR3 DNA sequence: TGCGCCAGCAGTGAGGTGGCTAGCGGGGACCGAGAGACCCAGTACTTC.

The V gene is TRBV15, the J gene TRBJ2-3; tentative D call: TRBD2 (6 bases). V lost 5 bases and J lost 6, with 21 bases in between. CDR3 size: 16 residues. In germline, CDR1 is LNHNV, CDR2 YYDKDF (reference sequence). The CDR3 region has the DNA TGTGCCACCAGCTCCCCGACGGAGACCGGGGGTGATACGCAGTATTTT. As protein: CATSSPTETGGDTQYF.

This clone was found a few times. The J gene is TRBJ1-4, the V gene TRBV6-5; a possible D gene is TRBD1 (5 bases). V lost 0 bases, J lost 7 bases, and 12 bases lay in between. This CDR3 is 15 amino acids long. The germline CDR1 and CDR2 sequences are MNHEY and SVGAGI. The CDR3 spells CASSYSAGWSEKLFF. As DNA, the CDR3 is TGTGCCAGCAGTTACTCGGCAGGGTGGAGTGAAAAACTGTTTTTT.

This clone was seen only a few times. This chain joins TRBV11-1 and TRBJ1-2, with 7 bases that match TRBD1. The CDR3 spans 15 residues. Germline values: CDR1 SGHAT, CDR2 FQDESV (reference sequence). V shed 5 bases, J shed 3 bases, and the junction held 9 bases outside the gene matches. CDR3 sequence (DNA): TGTGCCAGCAGCCTAGTTACAGGGGAAGACTATGGCTACACCTTC. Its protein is CASSLVTGEDYGYTF.

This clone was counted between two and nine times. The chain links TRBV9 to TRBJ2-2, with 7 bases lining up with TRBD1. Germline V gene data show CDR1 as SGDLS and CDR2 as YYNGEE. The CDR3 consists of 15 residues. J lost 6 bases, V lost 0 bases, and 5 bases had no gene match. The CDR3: CASSVAGGQAGELFF. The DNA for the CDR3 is TGTGCCAGCAGCGTAGCCGGTGGACAGGCCGGGGAGCTGTTTTTT. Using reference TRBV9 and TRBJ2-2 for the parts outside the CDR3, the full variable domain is DSGVTQTPKHLITATGQRVTLRCSPRSGDLSVYWYQQSLDQGLQFLIQYYNGEERAKGNILERFSAQQFPDLHSELNLSSLELGDSALYFCASSVAGGQAGELFFGEGSRLTVL.

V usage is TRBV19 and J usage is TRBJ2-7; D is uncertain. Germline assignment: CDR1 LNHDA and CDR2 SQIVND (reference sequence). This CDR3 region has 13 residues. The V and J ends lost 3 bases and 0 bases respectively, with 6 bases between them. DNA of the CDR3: TGTGCCAGTAGTATTTTAGACTCCTACGAGCAGTACTTC. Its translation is CASSILDSYEQYF. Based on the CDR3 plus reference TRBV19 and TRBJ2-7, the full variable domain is DGGITQSPKYLFRKEGQNVTLSCEQNLNHDAMYWYRQDPGQGLRLIYYSQIVNDFQKGDIAEGYSVSREKKESFPLTVTSAQKNPTAFYLCASSILDSYEQYFGPGTRLTVT.

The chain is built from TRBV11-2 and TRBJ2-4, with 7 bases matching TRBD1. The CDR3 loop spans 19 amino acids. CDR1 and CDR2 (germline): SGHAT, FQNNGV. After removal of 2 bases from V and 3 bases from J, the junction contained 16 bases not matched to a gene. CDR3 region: CASSLFLAGGLSGKNIQYF. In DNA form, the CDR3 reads TGTGCCAGCAGCTTATTCTTAGCAGGGGGTCTATCAGGCAAAAACATTCAGTACTTC.

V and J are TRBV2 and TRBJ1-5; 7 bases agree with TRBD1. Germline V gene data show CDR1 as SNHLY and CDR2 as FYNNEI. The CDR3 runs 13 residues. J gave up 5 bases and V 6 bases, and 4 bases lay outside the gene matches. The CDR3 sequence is CASRYRGDQPQHF. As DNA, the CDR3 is TGTGCCAGCAGGTACAGGGGAGATCAGCCCCAGCATTTT.

CDR3 loop: CASSLGGGDTDTQYF. The CDR3, as DNA: TGTGCCAGCAGCTTAGGCGGGGGGGACACAGATACGCAGTATTTT. This chain uses TRBV11-3 with TRBJ2-3; the match to TRBD2 covers 9 bases. J gave up 2 bases and V 1 base, and 1 base lay outside the gene matches. CDR3 length: 15 residues. CDR1 is SGHNT and CDR2 is YENEEA in the germline V gene.

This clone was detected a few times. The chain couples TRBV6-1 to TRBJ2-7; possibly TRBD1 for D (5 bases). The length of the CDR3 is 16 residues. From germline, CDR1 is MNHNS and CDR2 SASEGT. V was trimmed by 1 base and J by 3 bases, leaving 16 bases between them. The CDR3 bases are TGTGCCAGCAGTGAAGGGTGGGGCAGGGTGGACTACGAGCAGTACTTC. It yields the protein CASSEGWGRVDYEQYF.

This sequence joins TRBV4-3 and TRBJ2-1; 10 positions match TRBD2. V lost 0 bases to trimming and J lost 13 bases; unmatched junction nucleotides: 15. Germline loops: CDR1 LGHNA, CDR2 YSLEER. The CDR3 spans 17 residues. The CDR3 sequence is CASSQDLAGGQQLGQFF. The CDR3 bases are TGCGCCAGCAGCCAAGACTTAGCGGGGGGCCAACAATTGGGACAGTTCTTC.

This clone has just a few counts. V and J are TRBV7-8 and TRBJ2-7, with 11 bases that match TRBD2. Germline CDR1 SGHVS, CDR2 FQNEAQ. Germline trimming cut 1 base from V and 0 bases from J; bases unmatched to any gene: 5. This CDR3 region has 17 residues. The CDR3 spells CASSLVQLAGDSYEQYF. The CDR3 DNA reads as TGTGCCAGCAGCTTAGTTCAACTAGCGGGGGACTCCTACGAGCAGTACTTC.

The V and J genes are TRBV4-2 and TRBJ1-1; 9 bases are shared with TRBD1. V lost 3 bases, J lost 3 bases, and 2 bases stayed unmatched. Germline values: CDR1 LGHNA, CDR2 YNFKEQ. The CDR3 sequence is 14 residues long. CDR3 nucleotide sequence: TGTGCCAGCAGCCAGGGACAGGGAGACACTGAAGCTTTCTTT. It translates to CASSQGQGDTEAFF.

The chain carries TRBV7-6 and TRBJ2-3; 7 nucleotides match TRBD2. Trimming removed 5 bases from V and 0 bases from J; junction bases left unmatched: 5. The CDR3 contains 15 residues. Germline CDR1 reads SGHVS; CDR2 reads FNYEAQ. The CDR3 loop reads CASSRGVSSTDTQYF. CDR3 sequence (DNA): TGTGCCAGCAGCCGGGGGGTTTCTAGCACAGATACGCAGTATTTT.

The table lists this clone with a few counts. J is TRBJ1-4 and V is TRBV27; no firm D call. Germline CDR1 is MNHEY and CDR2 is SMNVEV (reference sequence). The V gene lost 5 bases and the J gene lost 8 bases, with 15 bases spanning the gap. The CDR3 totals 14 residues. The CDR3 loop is CASSRTRGGEKLFF. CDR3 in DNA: TGTGCCAGCAGTCGGACTCGAGGAGGCGAAAAACTGTTTTTT.

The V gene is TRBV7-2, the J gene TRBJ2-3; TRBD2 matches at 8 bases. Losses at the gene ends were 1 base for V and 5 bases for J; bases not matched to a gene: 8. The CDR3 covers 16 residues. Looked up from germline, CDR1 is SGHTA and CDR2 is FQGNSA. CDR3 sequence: CASSLVPGGAVDTQYF. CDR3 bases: TGTGCCAGCAGCTTAGTGCCGGGGGGGGCGGTAGATACGCAGTATTTT.

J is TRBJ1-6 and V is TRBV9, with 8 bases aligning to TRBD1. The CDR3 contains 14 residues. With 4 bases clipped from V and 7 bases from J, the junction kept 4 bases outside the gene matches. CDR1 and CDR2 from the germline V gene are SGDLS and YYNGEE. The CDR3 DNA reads TGTGCCAGCAGCCTACAGGGGGGAAATTCACCCCTCCACTTT. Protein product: CASSLQGGNSPLHF.

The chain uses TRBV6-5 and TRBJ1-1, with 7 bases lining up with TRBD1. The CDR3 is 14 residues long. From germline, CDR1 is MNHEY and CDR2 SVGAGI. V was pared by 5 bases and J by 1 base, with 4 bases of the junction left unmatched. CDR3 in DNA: TGTGCCAGCAGTACACAGGGGTGGAACACTGAAGCTTTCTTT. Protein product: CASSTQGWNTEAFF.

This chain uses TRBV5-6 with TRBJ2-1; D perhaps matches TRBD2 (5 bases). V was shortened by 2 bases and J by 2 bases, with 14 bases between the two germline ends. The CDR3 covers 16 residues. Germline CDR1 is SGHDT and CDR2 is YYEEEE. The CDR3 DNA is TGTGCCAGCAGCTTACCGGGGATCGCGACCTACAATGAGCAGTTCTTC. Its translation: CASSLPGIATYNEQFF.

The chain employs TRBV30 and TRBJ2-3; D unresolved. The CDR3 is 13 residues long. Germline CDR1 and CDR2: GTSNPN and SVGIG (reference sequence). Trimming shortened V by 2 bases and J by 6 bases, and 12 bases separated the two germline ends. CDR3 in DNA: TGTGCCTGGAGTATAGGATCCGGGGATACGCAGTATTTT. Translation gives CAWSIGSGDTQYF.

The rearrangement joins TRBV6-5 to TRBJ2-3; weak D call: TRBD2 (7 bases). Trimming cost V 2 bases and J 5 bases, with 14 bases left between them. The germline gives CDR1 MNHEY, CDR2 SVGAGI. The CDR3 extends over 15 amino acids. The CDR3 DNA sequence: TGTGCCAGCAGTTACCGCCGGGGGGCGAGAGATACGCAGTATTTT. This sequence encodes CASSYRRGARDTQYF.

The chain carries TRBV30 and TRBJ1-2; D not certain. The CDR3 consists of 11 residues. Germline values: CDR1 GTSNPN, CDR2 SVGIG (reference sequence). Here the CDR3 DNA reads TGTTCACAGTCCAATAACTATGGCTACACCTTC. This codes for CSQSNNYGYTF.

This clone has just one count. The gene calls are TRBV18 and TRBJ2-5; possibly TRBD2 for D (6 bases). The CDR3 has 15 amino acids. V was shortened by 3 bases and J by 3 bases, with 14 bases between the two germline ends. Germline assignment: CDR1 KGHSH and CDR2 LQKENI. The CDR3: CASSPADGGEETQYF. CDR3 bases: TGTGCCAGCTCACCCGCCGACGGGGGAGAAGAGACCCAGTACTTC.

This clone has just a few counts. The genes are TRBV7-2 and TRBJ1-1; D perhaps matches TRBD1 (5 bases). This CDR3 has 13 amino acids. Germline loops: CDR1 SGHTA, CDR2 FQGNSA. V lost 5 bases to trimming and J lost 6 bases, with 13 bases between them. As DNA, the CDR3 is TGTGCCAGCAGCCCCGGGGGGGGACCTGAAGCTTTCTTT. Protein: CASSPGGGPEAFF.

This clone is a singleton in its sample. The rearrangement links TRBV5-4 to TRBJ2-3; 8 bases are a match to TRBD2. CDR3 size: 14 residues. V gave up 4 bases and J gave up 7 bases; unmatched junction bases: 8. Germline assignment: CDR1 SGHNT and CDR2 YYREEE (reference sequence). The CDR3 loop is CASSLRGGSNTQYF. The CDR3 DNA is TGTGCCAGCAGCCTCCGGGGGGGTTCAAATACGCAGTATTTT.